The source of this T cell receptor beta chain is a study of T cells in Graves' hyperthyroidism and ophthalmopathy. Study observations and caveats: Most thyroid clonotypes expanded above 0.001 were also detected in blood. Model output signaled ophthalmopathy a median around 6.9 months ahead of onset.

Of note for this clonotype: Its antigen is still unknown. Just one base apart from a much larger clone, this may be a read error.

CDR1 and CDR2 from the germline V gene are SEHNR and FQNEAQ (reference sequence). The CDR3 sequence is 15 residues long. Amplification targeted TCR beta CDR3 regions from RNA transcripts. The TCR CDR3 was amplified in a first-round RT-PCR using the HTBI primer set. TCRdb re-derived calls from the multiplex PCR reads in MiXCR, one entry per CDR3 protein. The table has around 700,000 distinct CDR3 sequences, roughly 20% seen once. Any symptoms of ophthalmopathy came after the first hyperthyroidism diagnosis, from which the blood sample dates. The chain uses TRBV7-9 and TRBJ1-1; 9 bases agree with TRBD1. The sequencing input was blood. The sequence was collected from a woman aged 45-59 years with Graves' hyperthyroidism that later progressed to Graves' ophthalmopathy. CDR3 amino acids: CVSSQTQGARTEAFF. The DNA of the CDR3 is TGTGTCAGCAGCCAAACACAGGGGGCGCGCACTGAAGCTTTCTTT.